This TCR beta chain was recorded in a study of CD8+ T cells in alopecia areata. Regarding the study as a whole: Scalp samples also yield sequences of resident alphabeta T cells from normal skin. Greater clonality was observed in lesional scalp samples, especially alopecia totalis/universalis, versus normal scalp. Unlike in mice, where it was clearer, TCR sharing across patients was less clear, possibly HLA-related.

Germline values: CDR1 MNHEY, CDR2 SMNVEV (reference sequence). The V gene lost 6 bases and the J gene lost 2 bases, with 17 bases spanning the gap. This CDR3 is 15 amino acids long. Comment on this clone: Its antigen is not identified.

Following extraction, RNA underwent reverse transcription to cDNA, which served as the sequencing template. TCRdb keeps only in-frame clones here, not all; method: immunoSEQ multiplex PCR. The sample includes under 250,000 clones, about 56% of them seen just once. Sorting separated CD4+ and CD8+ T cells out of PBMCs. Material for sequencing was CD8+ T cells sorted from blood. The genes are TRBV27 and TRBJ2-7; D is ambiguous. This TCR came from a human donor in good health. CDR3 sequence: CASSPRLSTTYEQYF. For the CDR3, the DNA is TGTGCCAGCAGCCCTCGATTGTCTACCACCTACGAGCAGTACTTC.